The 9 T cell receptor beta chains reported below all come from one sample, sequenced in a study of blood T cells in healthy people across ages. Using a J-beta primer mix together with a sample-barcoded 5' primer, a second PCR was run for roughly 6 to 12 cycles. TCRdb called the 5' RACE reads again in MiXCR, with one record for every CDR3 protein. The sample records 920,000 or so distinct CDR3 sequences, 45% being singletons. The sample taken for sequencing was blood. Receptors were obtained from a woman aged 55-69 years in good health.

The J gene is TRBJ2-3, the V gene TRBV24-1; 8 nucleotides align to TRBD2. The CDR3 has 16 amino acids. In germline, CDR1 is KGHDR, CDR2 SFDVKD. V trimming: 3 bases; J trimming: 6 bases; junction bases outside the gene matches: 10. The CDR3 region is CATSDTHGGGRDTQYF. CDR3 DNA: TGTGCCACCAGTGATACCCATGGCGGGGGGCGGGATACGCAGTATTTT.

CDR3 sequence reads: CASSLEALGNIEAFF. CDR3 DNA sequence: TGCGCCAGCAGCTTGGAGGCGTTAGGGAACATTGAGGCTTTCTTT. The V and J genes are TRBV5-1 and TRBJ1-1; D remains ambiguous. Per germline, CDR1 SGHRS and CDR2 YFSETQ. The CDR3 has 15 amino acids. Trimming removed 0 bases at V and 11 bases at J, with 20 bases between.

This clonotype was counted only a few times. The rearrangement uses TRBV12-3 or TRBV12-4 and TRBJ2-7, with 9 nucleotides matching TRBD2. CDR3 length equals 16 residues. The ends lost 0 bases at V and 5 bases at J; junction bases unmatched: 8. CDR3: CASSLATLAGSHEQYF. The CDR3 DNA sequence: TGTGCCAGCAGTTTAGCTACCCTAGCGGGAAGCCACGAGCAGTACTTC.

The rearrangement joins TRBV12-3 or TRBV12-4 to TRBJ2-3; no reliable D call. The CDR3 loop spans 12 amino acids. The ends were cut back, 5 bases at V and 9 bases at J, with 12 bases in the middle. The DNA of the CDR3 is TGTGCCAGCAGTCCTAGGGCTAGGACGCAGTATTTT. Residues: CASSPRARTQYF.

This clonotype was picked up a small number of times. This rearrangement joins TRBV25-1 to TRBJ2-5; weak D call: TRBD2 (7 bases). Germline V gene lookup returns CDR1 MGHDK and CDR2 SYGVNS. Trimming cost V 1 base and J 7 bases, with 13 bases left between them. This CDR3 has 14 amino acids. The CDR3: CASSELGRGRTQYF. The CDR3 DNA reads TGTGCCAGCAGTGAATTGGGGAGGGGGAGGACCCAGTACTTC.

The chain links TRBV12-5 to TRBJ2-1, with TRBD2 matching over 13 bases. The germline V gene has CDR1 LGHNT and CDR2 FRNRAP. The junction had 0 bases not matched to a gene; V was cut back by 0 bases and J by 4 bases. The length of the CDR3 is 16 residues. The CDR3 loop reads CASGLVTSGRYNEQFF. Written as DNA, the CDR3 is TGTGCTAGTGGTTTGGTGACTAGCGGGAGGTACAATGAGCAGTTCTTC.

This clonotype occurred a few times. J is TRBJ2-7 and V is TRBV28, with D perhaps TRBD1 (5 bases). The CDR3 totals 14 residues. The V end was cut by 7 bases, the J end by 1 base, with 14 bases between. CDR1 MDHEN and CDR2 SYDVKM come from the germline V gene. The CDR3 region is CASITQGSSYEQYF. CDR3 sequence (DNA): TGTGCCAGCATTACTCAGGGTTCGTCCTACGAGCAGTACTTC.

The chain joins TRBV11-2 to TRBJ1-2; a weak D match, TRBD1 (6 bases). The CDR3 length is 16 residues. Germline V lookup: CDR1 SGHAT, CDR2 FQNNGV. The ends were cut back, 3 bases at V and 4 bases at J, with 18 bases in the middle. The CDR3 DNA follows: TGTGCCAGCAGCTTTGCAGGGGCCCTGACTGTCTATGGCTACACCTTC. Its protein product is CASSFAGALTVYGYTF.

The chain employs TRBV20-1 and TRBJ2-5, with D perhaps TRBD2 (6 bases). This CDR3 region has 14 residues. Germline V CDR1 and CDR2: DFQATT, SNEGSKA (reference sequence). The V gene lost 6 bases and the J gene lost 2 bases, with 16 bases spanning the gap. CDR3 in amino acids: CSAYQGLLQETQYF. As DNA, the CDR3 is TGCAGTGCCTATCAGGGACTTCTGCAAGAGACCCAGTACTTC.